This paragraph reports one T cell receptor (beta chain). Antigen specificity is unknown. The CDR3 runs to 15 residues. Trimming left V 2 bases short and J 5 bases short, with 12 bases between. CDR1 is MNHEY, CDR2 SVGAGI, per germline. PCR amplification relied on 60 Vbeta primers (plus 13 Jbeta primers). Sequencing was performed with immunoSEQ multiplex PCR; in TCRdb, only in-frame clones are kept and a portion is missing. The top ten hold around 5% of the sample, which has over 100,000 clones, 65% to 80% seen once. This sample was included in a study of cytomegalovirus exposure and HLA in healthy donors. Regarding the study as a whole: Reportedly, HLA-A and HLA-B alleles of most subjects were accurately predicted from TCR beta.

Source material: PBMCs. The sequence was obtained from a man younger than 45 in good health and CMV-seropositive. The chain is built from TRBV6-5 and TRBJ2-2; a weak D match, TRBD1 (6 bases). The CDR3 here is CASSYTRQGTGELFF. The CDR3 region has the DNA TGTGCCAGCAGTTACACCAGGCAGGGGACCGGGGAGCTGTTTTTT.